This is a list of T cell receptor beta chains from one sample in a study of blood T cell repertoires in COVID-19. The assay was immunoSEQ multiplex PCR, and TCRdb's table has in-frame clones only and misses some. The sample contains about 200,000 clones, around four fifths of which appear only once. Material: peripheral blood. The source is a man aged 55 to 70 with COVID-19, enrolled during active disease. Both conserved end residues are part of each CDR3. Each record gives: clone size, CDR3 length, V gene, D gene, J gene, CDR3 DNA, CDR3 protein. A D gene is named only where the DNA matches it firmly. The size entry is marked missing in some rows and otherwise reads once, few, many or a size class.

>few|15|TRBV19|TRBD1|TRBJ1-1
TGTGCCAGCGACGGTAAGAGACAGGGGAGGACTGAAGCTTTCTTT
CASDGKRQGRTEAFF
>.|13|TRBV7-2|TRBD1|TRBJ1-2
TGTGCCAGCAGCGACAGGGGGCCCTATGGCTACACCTTC
CASSDRGPYGYTF
>.|12|TRBV10-3|.|TRBJ1-2
TGTGCCACCACCAGGGAGGGGGGTGGCTACACCTTC
CATTREGGGYTF
>once|13|TRBV2|.|TRBJ2-7
TGTGCCAGCAGTGAAATCGCGGCGGGGGAGCAGTACTTC
CASSEIAAGEQYF
>.|15|TRBV19|TRBD1|TRBJ2-2
TGTGCCAGTAGTAGGACAGGGAGGAACACCGGGGAGCTGTTTTTT
CASSRTGRNTGELFF
>once|15|TRBV18|TRBD1|TRBJ2-2
TGTGCCAGCTCACTTCGACAGGGTAACACCGGGGAGCTGTTTTTT
CASSLRQGNTGELFF
>once|17|TRBV7-7|.|TRBJ1-1
TGTGCCAGCAGCCCCCAAGCCTGGGGCCTTGGATACACTGAAGCTTTCTTT
CASSPQAWGLGYTEAFF
>.|15|TRBV5-4|.|TRBJ1-3
TGTGCCAGCAGCTTAGACAGCCACTCTGGAAACACCATATATTTT
CASSLDSHSGNTIYF
>.|16|TRBV6-5|.|TRBJ2-1
TGTGCCAGCAGTTTACAGGTCTCAGGGGTGCTCGATGAGCAGTTCTTC
CASSLQVSGVLDEQFF
>.|17|TRBV9|TRBD1|TRBJ2-7
TGTGCCAGCAGCGTAGTAGGAACAGGGGCCGCCGGGGACGAGCAGTACTTC
CASSVVGTGAAGDEQYF
>.|17|TRBV7-2|TRBD2|TRBJ2-7
TGTGCCAGCAGCTTAGCGGCTCGGGGACTAGCGGGCTACGAGCAGTACTTC
CASSLAARGLAGYEQYF
>.|15|TRBV7-7|.|TRBJ2-5
TGTGCCAGCAGCTTAGTTCCCGCGCCGGGGGAGACCCAGTACTTC
CASSLVPAPGETQYF
>.|14|TRBV2|.|TRBJ1-5
TGTGCCAGCAGTGTGGACACGGGTGGGCAGCCCCAGCATTTT
CASSVDTGGQPQHF
>.|15|TRBV5-1|TRBD2|TRBJ2-1
TGCGCCAGCAGCCCGGGACTAGCGGGCTACAATGAGCAGTTCTTC
CASSPGLAGYNEQFF
>.|17|TRBV6-6|TRBD1|TRBJ2-2
TGTGCCAGCAGTCCCCTACTGGGACAGACGAACACCGGGGAGCTGTTTTTT
CASSPLLGQTNTGELFF
>.|15|TRBV25-1|.|TRBJ2-4
TGTGCCAGCAGTGAAGCCCGGGAAAGCAAAAACATTCAGTACTTC
CASSEARESKNIQYF
>.|18|TRBV15|TRBD1|TRBJ2-2
TGTGCCACCAGCAGAGATCTCTGGACAGGGGGAGGAACCGGGGAGCTGTTTTTT
CATSRDLWTGGGTGELFF
>.|13|TRBV11-3|.|TRBJ2-3
TGTGCCAGCAGCTTACAGGTCACAGATACGCAGTATTTT
CASSLQVTDTQYF
>.|14|TRBV30|.|TRBJ1-5
TGTGCCTGGAGTGTCAGGGTCGGCAATCAGCCCCAGCATTTT
CAWSVRVGNQPQHF
>.|13|TRBV5-1|.|TRBJ1-1
TGCGCCAGCAGCTGGGACACGAACACTGAAGCTTTCTTT
CASSWDTNTEAFF
>.|14|TRBV29-1|TRBD1|TRBJ1-5
TGCAGCGTGAGACAGGGAAGTGACAATCAGCCCCAGCATTTT
CSVRQGSDNQPQHF
>few|14|TRBV5-1|TRBD1|TRBJ1-2
TGCGCCAGCAGTCCTGGCGGGCAGGGGGGTGGCTACACCTTC
CASSPGGQGGGYTF
>once|15|TRBV9|.|TRBJ2-7
TGTGCCAGCAGCGTAGAAGATGTGGGCCCGGGAGAGCAGTACTTC
CASSVEDVGPGEQYF
>once|16|TRBV9|.|TRBJ2-5
TGTGCCAGCAGCTTCCTCGGGGTAGCGAACCAAGAGACCCAGTACTTC
CASSFLGVANQETQYF
>once|16|TRBV5-1|TRBD2|TRBJ2-5
TGCGCCAGCAGCTTCCTGACTAGCGGGAGAACAGAGACCCAGTACTTC
CASSFLTSGRTETQYF
>.|15|TRBV4-1|TRBD1|TRBJ1-1
TGCGCCAGCAGCCAAGAGAGGGACAGGAACACTGAAGCTTTCTTT
CASSQERDRNTEAFF
>.|15|TRBV5-6|.|TRBJ1-1
TGTGCCAGCAGCTCTAGGGGACATTGGAACACTGAAGCTTTCTTT
CASSSRGHWNTEAFF
>.|13|TRBV6-4|.|TRBJ2-2
TGTGCCAGCAGAGCGTCGAACACCGGGGAGCTGTTTTTT
CASRASNTGELFF
>.|16|TRBV6-1|.|TRBJ2-7
TGTGCCAGCAGTGAGATTATCGGACGCCAGGGGTACGAGCAGTACTTC
CASSEIIGRQGYEQYF
>.|13|TRBV7-2|TRBD1|TRBJ1-5
TGTGCCAGCAGCCTGGACAGGAATCAGCCCCAGCATTTT
CASSLDRNQPQHF
>once|16|TRBV24-1|TRBD1|TRBJ2-3
TGTGCCACCAGTGACCCCCCGACAGGGGGGACAGATACGCAGTATTTT
CATSDPPTGGTDTQYF
>.|14|TRBV9|.|TRBJ2-4
TGTGCCAGCAGCGTAGGAGGCACCAAAAACATTCAGTACTTC
CASSVGGTKNIQYF
>.|13|TRBV19|TRBD1|TRBJ1-6
TGTGCCAGTAACTCGCAGGGGGTTTCACCCCTCCACTTT
CASNSQGVSPLHF
>.|15|TRBV7-9|.|TRBJ2-1
TGTGCCAGCAGCCCGCGGACAGCAGCCTACAATGAGCAGTTCTTC
CASSPRTAAYNEQFF
>.|13|TRBV12-3/TRBV12-4|TRBD1|TRBJ1-2
TGTGCCAGCAGTTTTTTAGGGGGCAGTGGCTACACCTTC
CASSFLGGSGYTF
>.|14|TRBV7-9|.|TRBJ2-2
TGTGCCAGCAGCTTAGCAGGGGGTGACGGGGAGCTGTTTTTT
CASSLAGGDGELFF
>.|15|TRBV18|.|TRBJ1-2
TGTGCCAGCTCACCAGGGGAGCCCCGGGGCTATGGCTACACCTTC
CASSPGEPRGYGYTF
>.|17|TRBV30|TRBD1|TRBJ1-6
TGTGCCTGGAGAGGACAGGGACGGAGCTCCTATAATTCACCCCTCCACTTT
CAWRGQGRSSYNSPLHF
>.|14|TRBV7-9|TRBD1|TRBJ1-1
TGTGCCAGCAGCCGTCAGGGGGCGCACACTGAAGCTTTCTTT
CASSRQGAHTEAFF
>once|15|TRBV30|TRBD1|TRBJ2-7
TGTGCCTGGAGTCCGATCGGACAGGGGGGCTACGAGCAGTACTTC
CAWSPIGQGGYEQYF
>.|14|TRBV18|.|TRBJ2-7
TGTGCCAGCTCACCAATCCCACAGGGTCGGGAGCAGTACTTC
CASSPIPQGREQYF
>.|13|TRBV15|.|TRBJ2-5
TGTGCCACCAGCAGAGATGTAGAAGAGACCCAGTACTTC
CATSRDVEETQYF
>.|11|TRBV30|.|TRBJ2-7
TGTGCCTGGATCGGGGGCTACGAGCAGTACTTC
CAWIGGYEQYF
>.|16|TRBV9|.|TRBJ2-2
TGTGCCAGCAGCGTAGCGCGGGTACCGAACACCGGGGAGCTGTTTTTT
CASSVARVPNTGELFF
>.|12|TRBV11-3|.|TRBJ1-1
TGTGCCAGCAGCTTAACCGGGACTGAAGCTTTCTTT
CASSLTGTEAFF
>.|14|TRBV29-1|.|TRBJ1-1
TGCAGCGGCCTAAGGGGCGGCATGAACACTGAAGCTTTCTTT
CSGLRGGMNTEAFF
>.|15|TRBV9|.|TRBJ2-5
TGTGCCAGCAGCGTTTCCGTTTTGGAGTCGGAGACCCAGTACTTC
CASSVSVLESETQYF